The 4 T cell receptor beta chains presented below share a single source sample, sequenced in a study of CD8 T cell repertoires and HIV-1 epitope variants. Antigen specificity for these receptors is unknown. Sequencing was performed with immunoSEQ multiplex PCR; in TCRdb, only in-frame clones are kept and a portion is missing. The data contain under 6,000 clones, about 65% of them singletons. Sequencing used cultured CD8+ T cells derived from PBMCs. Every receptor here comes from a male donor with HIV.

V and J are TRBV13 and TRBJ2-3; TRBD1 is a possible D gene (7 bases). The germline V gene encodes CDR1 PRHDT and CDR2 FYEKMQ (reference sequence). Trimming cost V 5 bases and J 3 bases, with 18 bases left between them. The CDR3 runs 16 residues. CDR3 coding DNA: TGTGCCAGCAGCCCCCCGGGCAGGGGGAGGACAGATACGCAGTATTTT. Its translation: CASSPPGRGRTDTQYF.

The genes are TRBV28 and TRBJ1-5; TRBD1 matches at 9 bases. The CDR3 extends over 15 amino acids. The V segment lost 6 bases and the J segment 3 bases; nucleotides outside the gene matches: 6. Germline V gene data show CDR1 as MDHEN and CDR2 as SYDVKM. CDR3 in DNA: TGTGCCAGCAGGATGGACAGGGGAGACAATCAGCCCCAGCATTTT. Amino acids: CASRMDRGDNQPQHF. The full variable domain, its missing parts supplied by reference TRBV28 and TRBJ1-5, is DVKVTQSSRYLVKRTGEKVFLECVQDMDHENMFWYRQDPGLGLRLIYFSYDVKMKEKGDIPEGYSVSREKKERFSLILESASTNQTSMYLCASRMDRGDNQPQHFGDGTRLSIL.

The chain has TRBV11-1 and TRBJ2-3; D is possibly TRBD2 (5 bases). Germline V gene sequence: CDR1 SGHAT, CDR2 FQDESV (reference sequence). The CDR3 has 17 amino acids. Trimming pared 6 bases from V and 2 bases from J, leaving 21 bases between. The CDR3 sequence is CASSLLPTTLLTDTQYF. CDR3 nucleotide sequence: TGTGCCAGCAGTTTACTACCGACTACCCTCCTCACAGATACGCAGTATTTT.

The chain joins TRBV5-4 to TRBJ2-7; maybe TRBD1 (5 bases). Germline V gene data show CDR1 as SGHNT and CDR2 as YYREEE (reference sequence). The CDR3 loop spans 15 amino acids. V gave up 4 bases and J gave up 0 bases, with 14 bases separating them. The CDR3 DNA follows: TGTGCCAGCAGCCAAACTGGGGCCAGCTCCTACGAGCAGTACTTC. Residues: CASSQTGASSYEQYF.